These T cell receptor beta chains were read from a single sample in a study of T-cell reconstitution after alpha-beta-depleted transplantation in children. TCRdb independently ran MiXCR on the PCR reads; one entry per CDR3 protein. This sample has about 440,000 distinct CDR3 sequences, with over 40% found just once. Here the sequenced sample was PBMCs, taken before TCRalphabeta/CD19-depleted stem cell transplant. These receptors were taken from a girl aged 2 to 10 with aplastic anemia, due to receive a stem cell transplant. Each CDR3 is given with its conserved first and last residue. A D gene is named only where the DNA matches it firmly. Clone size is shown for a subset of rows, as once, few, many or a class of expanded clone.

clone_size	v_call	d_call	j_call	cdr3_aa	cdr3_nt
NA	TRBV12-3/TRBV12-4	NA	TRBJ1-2	CASSRMTRPGGYTF	TGTGCCAGCAGCCGCATGACGAGACCTGGAGGCTACACCTTC
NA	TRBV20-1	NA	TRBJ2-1	CSAVRDQSLFF	TGCAGTGCAGTCCGGGACCAGTCGCTCTTCTTC
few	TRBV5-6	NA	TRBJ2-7	CASSGHRDYEQYF	TGTGCCAGCAGCGGTCACAGGGACTACGAGCAGTACTTC
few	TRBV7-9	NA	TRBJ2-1	CASSLPNNEQFF	TGTGCCAGCAGCTTACCGAACAATGAGCAGTTCTTC
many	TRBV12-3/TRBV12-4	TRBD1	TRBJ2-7	CASSARGLVGLEQYF	TGTGCCAGCAGTGCGAGGGGGCTAGTGGGCCTCGAGCAGTACTTC
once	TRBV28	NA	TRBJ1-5	CASRDYRANQPQHF	TGTGCCAGCAGAGACTATAGGGCCAATCAGCCCCAGCATTTT
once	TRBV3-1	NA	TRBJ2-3	CASSPTGQTDTQYF	TGTGCCAGCAGCCCAACAGGGCAGACAGATACGCAGTATTTT
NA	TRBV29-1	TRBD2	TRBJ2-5	CSVTGTSGMETQYF	TGCAGCGTCACCGGGACTAGCGGTATGGAGACCCAGTACTTC
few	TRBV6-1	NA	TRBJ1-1	CASSERVGGPTEAFF	TGTGCCAGCAGTGAACGGGTTGGGGGACCCACTGAAGCTTTCTTT
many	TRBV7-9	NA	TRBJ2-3	CASKRRDLTDTQYF	TGTGCCAGCAAGCGCAGGGACCTGACAGATACGCAGTATTTT
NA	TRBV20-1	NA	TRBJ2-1	CSAPLLARPRGEQFF	TGCAGTGCCCCCCTACTAGCCCGACCCAGGGGTGAGCAGTTCTTC
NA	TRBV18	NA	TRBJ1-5	CASSPTGWNQPQHF	TGTGCCAGCTCACCGACAGGATGGAATCAGCCCCAGCATTTT
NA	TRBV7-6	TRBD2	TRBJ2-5	CASSPSSGGAFETQYF	TGTGCCAGCAGCCCGAGCAGCGGGGGGGCATTTGAGACCCAGTACTTC
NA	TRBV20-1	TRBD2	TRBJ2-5	CSAGPPGRETQYF	TGCAGTGCTGGACCACCCGGGAGGGAGACCCAGTACTTC
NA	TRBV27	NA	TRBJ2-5	CASSPERDFGETQYF	TGTGCCAGCAGTCCCGAAAGGGACTTCGGGGAGACCCAGTACTTC
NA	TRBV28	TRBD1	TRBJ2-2	CASGSGGASGELFF	TGTGCCAGCGGGTCAGGGGGCGCGTCCGGGGAGCTGTTTTTT
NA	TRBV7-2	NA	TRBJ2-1	CASTGEPTYNEQFF	TGTGCCAGCACCGGGGAACCAACCTACAATGAGCAGTTCTTC
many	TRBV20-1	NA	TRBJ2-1	CSARDTGLIYNEQFF	TGCAGTGCTAGAGATACCGGACTCATCTACAATGAGCAGTTCTTC
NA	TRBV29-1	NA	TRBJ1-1	CSVVRGSDTEAFF	TGCAGCGTTGTTAGGGGATCCGACACTGAAGCTTTCTTT
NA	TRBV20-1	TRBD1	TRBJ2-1	CSASMGTAYNEQFF	TGCAGTGCTAGTATGGGGACAGCCTACAATGAGCAGTTCTTC
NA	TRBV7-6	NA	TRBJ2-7	CASSATLGGPGTEQYF	TGTGCCAGCAGCGCTACGTTAGGTGGCCCGGGAACCGAGCAGTACTTC
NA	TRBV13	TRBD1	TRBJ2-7	CASSLRDSPYEQYF	TGTGCCAGCAGCTTACGGGACAGCCCCTACGAGCAGTACTTC
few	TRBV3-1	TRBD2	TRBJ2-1	CASSHRRLAGGRDEQFF	TGTGCCAGCAGCCACCGAAGACTAGCGGGAGGGCGGGATGAGCAGTTCTTC
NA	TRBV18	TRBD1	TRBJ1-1	CASSPPLSFRDRANTEAFF	TGTGCCAGCTCACCACCACTCTCCTTCCGGGACAGAGCGAACACTGAAGCTTTCTTT
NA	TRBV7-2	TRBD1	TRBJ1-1	CASSRNRGVMNTEAFF	TGTGCCAGCTCAAGAAACAGGGGTGTTATGAACACTGAAGCTTTCTTT
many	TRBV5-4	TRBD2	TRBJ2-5	CASSLGLAEGETQYF	TGTGCCAGCAGCTTGGGCCTAGCGGAGGGCGAGACCCAGTACTTC
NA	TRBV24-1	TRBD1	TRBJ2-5	CATSDRRTGTGTQETQYF	TGTGCCACCAGTGACCGGCGGACAGGGACGGGCACACAAGAGACCCAGTACTTC
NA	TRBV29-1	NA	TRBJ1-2	CSVEERGYGYTF	TGCAGCGTTGAAGAGCGAGGTTATGGCTACACCTTC
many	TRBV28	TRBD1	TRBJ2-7	CASSLLQGVEQYF	TGTGCCAGCAGTCTATTACAGGGGGTCGAGCAGTACTTC
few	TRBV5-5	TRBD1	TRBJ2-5	CASSSLGTGQETQYF	TGTGCCAGCAGCTCTTTAGGGACAGGACAAGAGACCCAGTACTTC
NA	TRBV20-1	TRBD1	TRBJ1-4	CSARDWDSSEKLFF	TGCAGTGCTAGAGACTGGGACAGTAGTGAAAAACTGTTTTTT